The 5 T cell receptor beta chains listed next were all sequenced from one sample in a study of blood T cell repertoires in COVID-19. The protocol was immunoSEQ multiplex PCR, while the TCRdb copy is restricted to in-frame clones and leaves out a portion. The sample has 250,000 to 300,000 clones, 75% to 90% seen once; the top ten hold around 13%. Sample: peripheral blood. The receptors derive from a woman aged 70 to 79 with COVID-19, enrolled during active disease.

The chain recombines TRBV5-4 with TRBJ2-5; D gene uncertain. The CDR3 is 13 amino acids. Germline V lookup: CDR1 SGHNT, CDR2 YYREEE (reference sequence). Between the trimmed V and J ends, which lost 0 bases and 2 bases, there was a span of 5 bases. The CDR3 sequence is CASSLDWQETQYF. DNA of the CDR3: TGTGCCAGCAGCTTGGACTGGCAAGAGACCCAGTACTTC.

This chain connects TRBV7-2 to TRBJ2-7, with D perhaps matching TRBD1 (6 bases). The CDR3 extends over 16 amino acids. V lost 3 bases, J lost 4 bases, and 19 bases lay in between. Germline values: CDR1 SGHTA, CDR2 FQGNSA. CDR3 residues: CASSFYRDPASYEQYF. CDR3 bases: TGTGCCAGCAGCTTCTACAGGGACCCCGCCTCTTACGAGCAGTACTTC.

The V call is TRBV30, the J call TRBJ1-5; D is possibly TRBD1 (6 bases). The length of the CDR3 is 15 residues. Germline V gene data show CDR1 as GTSNPN and CDR2 as SVGIG (reference sequence). V dropped 8 bases and J dropped 5 bases, with 22 bases sitting between them. The CDR3 DNA reads TGTGCCGGATCACCCGGGGGGCGGACTGATCAGCCCCAGCATTTT. This encodes CAGSPGGRTDQPQHF. The variable domain in full, with the rest retrieved from reference TRBV30 and TRBJ1-5, is SQTIHQWPATLVQPVGSPLSLECTVEGTSNPNLYWYRQAAGRGLQLLFYSVGIGQISSEVPQNLSASRPQDRQFILSSKKLLLSDSGFYLCAGSPGGRTDQPQHFGDGTRLSIL.

The V and J genes are TRBV10-3 and TRBJ1-2, with TRBD1 matching 7 bases. Germline V gene sequence: CDR1 ENHRY, CDR2 SYGVKD. This CDR3 is 15 amino acids long. After removal of 1 base from V and 4 bases from J, the junction contained 6 bases not matched to a gene. The CDR3 bases are TGTGCCATCAGTGAGTATCAGGGGGACCTCTATGGCTACACCTTC. It translates to CAISEYQGDLYGYTF.

The J gene is TRBJ2-1, the V gene TRBV14, with a tentative D call TRBD1 (5 bases). This CDR3 has 13 residues. V shed 1 base and J shed 10 bases, with 11 bases lying between them. Germline V gene lookup returns CDR1 SGHDN and CDR2 FVKESK. Here the CDR3 DNA reads TGTGCCAGCAGCCAAGCTTCCAGGGCCGAGCAGTTCTTC. This gives the protein CASSQASRAEQFF.